These 26 T cell receptor beta chains were sequenced from one sample in a study of blood T cell repertoires in COVID-19. Measured with immunoSEQ multiplex PCR; TCRdb has only the in-frame clones, and not every one. The sample carries roughly 260,000 clones, around 89% recorded once. Sequenced sample: peripheral blood. These receptors all stem from a man in his fifties or sixties who had recovered from COVID-19.

This clone appeared once. The CDR3 region is CASSPRGGRGGYTF. In DNA form, the CDR3 reads TGTGCCAGCAGTCCTAGGGGGGGAAGAGGTGGCTACACCTTC. The V and J genes are TRBV27 and TRBJ1-2; D perhaps matches TRBD1 (6 bases). Germline V gene data show CDR1 as MNHEY and CDR2 as SMNVEV (reference sequence). Between the trimmed V and J ends, which lost 5 bases and 7 bases, there was a span of 17 bases. The CDR3 length is 14 residues.

This sequence joins TRBV27 and TRBJ2-7, with 8 bases lining up with TRBD1. The CDR3 contains 13 residues. After removal of 6 bases from V and 5 bases from J, the junction contained 6 bases not matched to a gene. CDR1 and CDR2 (germline): MNHEY, SMNVEV (reference sequence). CDR3: CASRGQGRNEQYF. The CDR3 DNA reads as TGTGCCAGCAGAGGACAGGGCAGGAACGAGCAGTACTTC.

The rearrangement joins TRBV6-6 to TRBJ2-3; tentative D call: TRBD1 (6 bases). The CDR3 is 15 amino acids. The germline V and J ends were trimmed by 4 bases and 4 bases, with 15 bases remaining between them. Germline values: CDR1 MNHNY, CDR2 SVGAGI (reference sequence). CDR3 residues: CASSLAGTSADTQYF. The CDR3 DNA follows: TGTGCCAGCAGTTTAGCCGGGACAAGTGCAGATACGCAGTATTTT.

V gene TRBV29-1 combines with J gene TRBJ2-3, with D possibly matching TRBD2 (6 bases). V was trimmed by 4 bases and J by 2 bases, leaving 13 bases between them. This CDR3 spans 14 amino acids. CDR1 and CDR2 (germline): SQVTM, ANQGSEA. The CDR3: CSVVGRGNTDTQYF. CDR3 nucleotides: TGCAGCGTTGTGGGTCGGGGGAACACAGATACGCAGTATTTT.

CDR3 protein: CASSARQGTNYGYTF. CDR3 coding DNA: TGTGCCAGCAGCGCCAGACAGGGGACAAACTATGGCTACACCTTC. V is TRBV9 and J is TRBJ1-2, with TRBD1 matching 8 bases. Per the germline V gene, CDR1 is SGDLS and CDR2 is YYNGEE. The CDR3 sequence is 15 residues long. V gave up 3 bases and J gave up 2 bases; unmatched junction bases: 6.

The chain couples TRBV5-6 to TRBJ2-5, with D perhaps matching TRBD1 (6 bases). The length of the CDR3 is 15 residues. Trimming pared 0 bases from V and 5 bases from J, leaving 14 bases between. Germline loops: CDR1 SGHDT, CDR2 YYEEEE. The CDR3 region has the DNA TGTGCCAGCAGCTTGGTCCACGGGACAAGGGAGACCCAGTACTTC. Its protein is CASSLVHGTRETQYF. Full variable domain (remainder filled in from reference TRBV5-6 and TRBJ2-5): DAGVTQSPTHLIKTRGQQVTLRCSPKSGHDTVSWYQQALGQGPQFIFQYYEEEERQRGNFPDRFSGHQFPNYSSELNVNALLLGDSALYLCASSLVHGTRETQYFGPGTRLLVL.

CDR3 sequence: CASSYGTGGYQPQHF. The CDR3 coding sequence is TGTGCCAGCAGCTACGGGACAGGGGGATATCAGCCCCAGCATTTT. The chain employs TRBV11-2 and TRBJ1-5; 11 bases are shared with TRBD1. The CDR3 is 15 residues long. V trimming: 4 bases; J trimming: 5 bases; junction bases outside the gene matches: 4. Germline V lookup: CDR1 SGHAT, CDR2 FQNNGV. The whole variable domain, filled in from reference TRBV11-2 and TRBJ1-5, reads EAGVAQSPRYKIIEKRQSVAFWCNPISGHATLYWYQQILGQGPKLLIQFQNNGVVDDSQLPKDRFSAERLKGVDSTLKIQPAKLEDSAVYLCASSYGTGGYQPQHFGDGTRLSIL.

CDR3 sequence (DNA): TGTGCCAGCAGCTTAACGACTAGCGGGGGGCCGTTGGTTTACGAGCAGTACTTC. Translated: CASSLTTSGGPLVYEQYF. The chain recombines TRBV7-2 with TRBJ2-7; 13 nucleotides match TRBD2. Unmatched junction bases numbered 11, after V lost 2 bases and J lost 4 bases. The CDR3 runs 18 residues. Looked up from germline, CDR1 is SGHTA and CDR2 is FQGNSA.

The chain uses TRBV7-9 and TRBJ2-3; 7 nucleotides match TRBD1. Germline V CDR1 and CDR2: SEHNR, FQNEAQ (reference sequence). The CDR3 contains 15 residues. V was pared by 5 bases and J by 1 base, with 6 bases of the junction left unmatched. The CDR3 DNA reads as TGTGCCAGCAGCCTAGTCGGACAGGGCACAGATACGCAGTATTTT. Translating it yields CASSLVGQGTDTQYF.

This chain's CDR3 is CASSLGQATEAFF. Here the CDR3 DNA reads TGTGCCAGCAGCTTGGGACAGGCCACTGAAGCTTTCTTT. The chain has TRBV7-3 and TRBJ1-1; 8 nucleotides match TRBD1. The germline V gene has CDR1 SGHTA and CDR2 FQGTGA. V gave up 3 bases and J gave up 4 bases; unmatched junction bases: 1. The CDR3 totals 13 residues.

There are a few counts of this clone. The chain employs TRBV7-2 and TRBJ1-6; TRBD1 agrees at 11 bases. The CDR3 has 14 amino acids. J gave up 10 bases and V 8 bases, and 7 bases lay outside the gene matches. Germline V gene sequence: CDR1 SGHTA, CDR2 FQGNSA. The CDR3 loop is CASGRDRGGSPLHF. In DNA, the CDR3 is TGTGCCAGCGGACGGGACAGGGGGGGATCACCCCTCCACTTT.

Only a few counts were recorded for this clone. The chain links TRBV27 to TRBJ2-7; 9 bases are a match to TRBD2. Germline V gene sequence: CDR1 MNHEY, CDR2 SMNVEV (reference sequence). This CDR3 spans 17 amino acids. V was pared by 5 bases and J by 8 bases, with 19 bases of the junction left unmatched. CDR3 protein: CASSLTSSGTSSRQQYF. The CDR3 DNA reads as TGTGCCAGCAGTCTAACCTCCTCCGGGACTAGCAGTCGTCAGCAGTACTTC.

The rearrangement links TRBV19 to TRBJ1-3, with D unresolved. The length of the CDR3 is 11 residues. Germline V gene lookup returns CDR1 LNHDA and CDR2 SQIVND (reference sequence). The V end lost 7 bases, the J end lost 9 bases, and 10 bases lay between the germline ends. CDR3 coding DNA: TGTGCCAGTACGGCGGGGAGCACCATATATTTT. It translates to CASTAGSTIYF.

This clone was detected only a few times. The chain carries TRBV4-2 and TRBJ2-1; 10 bases fit TRBD2. J lost 4 bases, V lost 4 bases, and 10 bases had no gene match. CDR1 is LGHNA and CDR2 is YNFKEQ in the germline V gene. The CDR3 extends over 17 amino acids. As DNA, the CDR3 is TGTGCCAGCAGCCCTTCCGCTAGCGGGGGATCTTACAATGAGCAGTTCTTC. It specifies CASSPSASGGSYNEQFF.

V usage is TRBV25-1 and J usage is TRBJ2-3, with D perhaps matching TRBD1 (6 bases). The CDR3 runs 15 residues. V lost 5 bases and J lost 4, with 16 bases in between. CDR1 is MGHDK, CDR2 SYGVNS, per germline. As DNA, the CDR3 is TGTGCCAGCAGTAATCAGGGGCGGGCTGCAGATACGCAGTATTTT. Protein: CASSNQGRAADTQYF. The full variable domain, in which reference TRBV25-1 and TRBJ2-3 provide the parts outside the CDR3, is EADIYQTPRYLVIGTGKKITLECSQTMGHDKMYWYQQDPGMELHLIHYSYGVNSTEKGDLSSESTVSRIRTEHFPLTLESARPSHTSQYLCASSNQGRAADTQYFGPGTRLTVL.

The CDR3 loop is CATSDGGNQPQHF. CDR3 in DNA: TGTGCCACCAGTGACGGTGGCAATCAGCCCCAGCATTTT. This chain joins TRBV24-1 and TRBJ1-5; D gene uncertain. The CDR3 has 13 residues. V was shortened by 4 bases and J by 2 bases, with 5 bases between the two germline ends. The germline CDR1 and CDR2 sequences are KGHDR and SFDVKD.

The chain has TRBV19 and TRBJ2-1; D is perhaps TRBD2 (6 bases). The V end lost 1 base, the J end lost 8 bases, and 6 bases lay between the germline ends. Germline assignment: CDR1 LNHDA and CDR2 SQIVND (reference sequence). This CDR3 spans 12 amino acids. The CDR3, as DNA: TGTGCCAGTAGTATAGCGGGGGATGAGCAGTTCTTC. The encoded protein is CASSIAGDEQFF.

The chain employs TRBV5-4 and TRBJ1-1, with 8 bases identical to TRBD1. J was trimmed by 1 base and V by 3 bases; bases with no gene match: 5. Germline V lookup: CDR1 SGHNT, CDR2 YYREEE (reference sequence). This CDR3 has 15 amino acids. The CDR3: CASSSITGGNTEAFF. The CDR3 DNA reads as TGTGCCAGCAGCTCCATCACAGGGGGGAACACTGAAGCTTTCTTT.

The chain recombines TRBV10-2 with TRBJ1-1; no clear D gene. This CDR3 is built from 13 residues. The germline gives CDR1 WSHSY, CDR2 SAAADI. Trimming removed 3 bases at V and 7 bases at J, with 12 bases between. This CDR3 reads CASSDMSISEAFF. In DNA, the CDR3 is TGCGCCAGCAGTGATATGTCAATTAGTGAAGCTTTCTTT.

The chain couples TRBV6-5 to TRBJ1-6; D not resolved. Per germline, CDR1 MNHEY and CDR2 SVGAGI. This CDR3 spans 15 amino acids. V was pared by 4 bases and J by 8 bases, with 15 bases between. The CDR3 bases are TGTGCCAGCAGTTTTCAGACGGGGAGCGATTCACCCCTCCACTTT. Its translation: CASSFQTGSDSPLHF.

The gene calls are TRBV2 and TRBJ2-5, with 7 bases that match TRBD1. Trimming took 9 bases from V and 2 from J; bases not matched to a gene: 12. CDR3 length equals 15 residues. Germline CDR1 and CDR2: SNHLY and FYNNEI. The DNA for the CDR3 is TGTGCCAGTACGGATTTTGGACAGGCGCAAGAGACCCAGTACTTC. Amino acids: CASTDFGQAQETQYF.

DNA of the CDR3: TGCGCCAGCAGCCTCGGGACAGGGTCCTACAATGAGCAGTTCTTC. It codes for CASSLGTGSYNEQFF. The genes are TRBV5-1 and TRBJ2-1, with TRBD1 matching 9 bases. There are 15 residues in the CDR3. Unmatched junction bases numbered 3, after V lost 4 bases and J lost 1 base. The germline V gene has CDR1 SGHRS and CDR2 YFSETQ.

The J gene is TRBJ2-1, the V gene TRBV10-2; 9 bases are a match to TRBD2. CDR3 size: 15 residues. Germline values: CDR1 WSHSY, CDR2 SAAADI. Unmatched junction bases numbered 10, after V lost 9 bases and J lost 4 bases. CDR3 residues: CASGGAGGFYNEQFF. DNA for the CDR3: TGCGCCAGTGGGGGCGCGGGGGGGTTTTACAATGAGCAGTTCTTC.

The chain employs TRBV24-1 and TRBJ2-5; D not resolved. The germline V and J ends were trimmed by 3 bases and 3 bases, with 4 bases remaining between them. Germline assignment: CDR1 KGHDR and CDR2 SFDVKD. The length of the CDR3 is 12 residues. The CDR3 DNA sequence: TGTGCCACCAGTGATCAGGAAGAGACCCAGTACTTC. Its translation is CATSDQEETQYF.

In regard to this clone: Other DNA variants within this sample encode the same CDR3. This chain uses TRBV18 with TRBJ2-1; 11 bases align to TRBD2. Germline-derived CDR1 and CDR2 are KGHSH and LQKENI. The J segment lost 5 bases and the V segment lost 3 bases, leaving 3 bases of the junction unmatched. The CDR3 has 15 residues. The CDR3 loop is CASSPLTSGDNEQFF. CDR3 bases: TGTGCCAGCTCACCCCTGACTAGCGGGGACAATGAGCAGTTCTTC.

In DNA, the CDR3 is TGTGCCAGTACCTCTTTGGGGAGCTCTGGGGCCAACGTCCTGACTTTC. Translating gives CASTSLGSSGANVLTF. The chain couples TRBV19 to TRBJ2-6; D is possibly TRBD2 (5 bases). With 7 bases removed from V and 0 bases from J, the gap between germline ends came to 13 bases. CDR1 and CDR2 (germline): LNHDA, SQIVND (reference sequence). The CDR3 is made up of 16 amino acids.